A selection of T cell receptor beta chains follows, all from one sample in a study of CD8+CD57+ T cells in acquired aplastic anemia. TCRdb used MiXCR to reprocess the reads, holding one entry per CDR3 protein. The data show 400,000 to 450,000 distinct CDR3 sequences, 55% to 70% seen once. Sequencing input: sorted CD4+, CD8+, or CD8+CD57+ T cells (not recorded which) from PBMCs. The receptors here all came from a human donor in good health, serving as a control. Both conserved end residues are part of each CDR3.

>TRBJ2-5|TRBV7-6
CASSLVSEQETQYF
>TRBJ1-1|TRBV11-2
CASSPEWGTEAFF
>TRBJ2-2|TRBV7-3
CASSREMGTDGELFF
>TRBJ2-5|TRBV9
CASSVAGGIGQETQYF
>TRBJ2-1|TRBV10-2
CASSTRLGNTQSF
>TRBJ2-7|TRBV4-1
CASSVEVYEQYF
>TRBJ1-2|TRBV15
CATSSSGTGNYGYTF
>TRBJ2-7|TRBV19
CASSGTAWEEQYF
>TRBJ2-1|TRBV7-2
CASSPQSDPNEQFF
>TRBJ2-5|TRBV7-8
CASSAGPSVETQYF
>TRBJ2-7|TRBV5-1
CASRDLWQQYF
>TRBJ2-1|TRBV12-3/TRBV12-4
CASSLVSVSYNEQFF
>TRBJ1-3|TRBV19
CASTLANAGARNNEQF
>TRBJ1-5|TRBV2
CASSLQGGVKHPQQF
>TRBJ2-5|TRBV2
CASSEARGETQYF
>TRBJ2-4|TRBV5-8
CASSRNSENIQYF
>TRBJ1-2|TRBV5-6
CASRLELPINYGYTF
>TRBJ2-7|TRBV12-3/TRBV12-4
CASFKAKGPGLSYEQYF
>TRBJ2-7|TRBV5-1
CASSYRGTLNTEQYF
>TRBJ2-2|TRBV14
CAIAGLAGELFF
>TRBJ2-1|TRBV4-3
CASSESGWTGASYNEQFF
>TRBJ1-2|TRBV7-6
CASSDRLGEQYFGF
>TRBJ1-5|TRBV20-1
CSAMTGTQPQHF
>TRBJ2-7|TRBV7-8
CASSLSGPGQEDYEQYF
>TRBJ2-3|TRBV12-3/TRBV12-4
CASSNSLAGGPDTQYF
>TRBJ1-2|TRBV7-2
CASSLDRSTEYGYTF
>TRBJ1-5|TRBV2
CASSLARDNQHQLF
>TRBJ1-4|TRBV7-9
CASSSSGRGEEKLFF
>TRBJ2-1|TRBV5-1
CASRNPQETHF
>TRBJ1-1|TRBV7-9
CASSLFWGSGSGTEAFF
>TRBJ2-7|TRBV7-9
CASSLRGSSSSGQYF
>TRBJ2-1|TRBV7-2
CASSLSFNRRAGAQFF
>TRBJ2-5|TRBV20-1
CSASLPNAQTQYF
>.|TRBV2
CASSEEAGAESPLHF
>TRBJ2-5|TRBV7-9
CASSQSGTKRAGEF